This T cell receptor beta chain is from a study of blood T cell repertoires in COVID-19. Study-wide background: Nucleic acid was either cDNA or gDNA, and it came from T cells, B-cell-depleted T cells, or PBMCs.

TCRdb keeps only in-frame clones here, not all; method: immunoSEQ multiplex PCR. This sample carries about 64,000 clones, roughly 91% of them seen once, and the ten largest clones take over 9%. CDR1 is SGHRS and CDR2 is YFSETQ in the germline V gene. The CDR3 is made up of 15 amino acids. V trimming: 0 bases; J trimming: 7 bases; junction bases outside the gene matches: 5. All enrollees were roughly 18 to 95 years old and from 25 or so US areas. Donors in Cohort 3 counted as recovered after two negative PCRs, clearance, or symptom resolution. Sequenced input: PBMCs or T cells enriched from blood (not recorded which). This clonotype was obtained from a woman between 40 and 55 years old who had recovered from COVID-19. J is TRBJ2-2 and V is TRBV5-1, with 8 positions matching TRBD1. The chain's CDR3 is CASSLDRGASGELFF. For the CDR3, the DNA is TGCGCCAGCAGCTTGGACAGGGGGGCGAGCGGGGAGCTGTTTTTT.